Detailed here is one TCR beta chain. Its antigen remains unidentified. This sample is part of a study of blood T cells in healthy people across ages. Findings of the study overall: Among T cells, TCR beta diversity per million cells dropped roughly linearly as age rose.

Peripheral blood, 9.5 to 10 milliliters per donor, was collected. In germline, CDR1 is MDHEN, CDR2 SYDVKM. V shed 3 bases and J 1 base; nucleotides not matched to a gene: 9. The CDR3 sequence is 17 residues long. Next came a second PCR, run for roughly 6 to 11 cycles, which used a sample-barcoded 5' primer along with a J-beta primer mix. A single record per CDR3 protein comes from TCRdb applying MiXCR to the 5' RACE reads. This sample has roughly 1 million distinct CDR3 sequences, with under 30% found just once. The same sample was also studied in work on T cells of mothers and their children. That source reports: Around 3.2 million TCR beta reads per child versus over 9.5 million per mother.

The clonotype was recovered from a girl aged 2 to 9 in good health. This chain uses TRBV28 with TRBJ1-5, with 7 bases fitting TRBD1. Material: blood. CDR3 bases: TGTGCCAGCAGTTTTGGGCAGGGGGGCAGGAGCAATCAGCCCCAGCATTTT. It yields the protein CASSFGQGGRSNQPQHF.